This T cell receptor beta chain was sequenced in a study of cytomegalovirus exposure and HLA in healthy donors. The table came from immunoSEQ multiplex PCR; TCRdb's copy has only in-frame clones and leaves some out. The table lists hundreds of thousands of clones, 90% of them singletons. Sequencing was carried out using PBMCs. This TCR was recovered from a woman in her 30s in good health and CMV-seronegative.

The DNA of the CDR3 is TGTGCCAGCTCACCTCCGGGACCGGCCCAGGATGAGCAGTTCTTC. As protein: CASSPPGPAQDEQFF. The rearrangement joins TRBV18 to TRBJ2-1, with D perhaps assigned TRBD1 or TRBD2 (5 bases each). V lost 3 bases and J lost 8, with 17 bases in between. The CDR3 is 15 residues long. CDR1 is KGHSH, CDR2 LQKENI, per germline. Full variable domain (remainder filled in from reference TRBV18 and TRBJ2-1): NAGVMQNPRHLVRRRGQEARLRCSPMKGHSHVYWYRQLPEEGLKFMVYLQKENIIDESGMPKERFSAEFPKEGPSILRIQQVVRGDSAAYFCASSPPGPAQDEQFFGPGTRLTVL.